This T cell receptor beta chain is drawn from a study of regulatory and conventional T cells in RAG deficiency. Genomic DNA came from blood regulatory T cells gated CD4+ CD25-high CD127-low. Study-wide points: RAG-deficient patients showed markedly lower Shannon entropy and higher Simpson indices than control T-cell subsets. Patient subsets had shorter CDR3s; Omenn Treg-Tconv overlap exceeded 80%.

The V and J ends lost 8 bases and 4 bases respectively, with 16 bases between them. Germline loops: CDR1 MNHNS, CDR2 SASEGT. The CDR3 runs 14 residues. Generated by immunoSEQ multiplex PCR, the TCRdb table keeps only in-frame clones and is missing some. The repertoire holds about 8,000 clones, with approximately 93% as singletons. This clone came up once. Its target is unknown. These data also formed part of another study, on regulatory T cells. That source adds: The PCR used 52 TRBV and 13 TRBJ primers. Patient repertoires had restricted TRB V-J pairs and skewed V and J usage, most in Tregs.

The source is a human donor in good health. V usage is TRBV6-1 and J usage is TRBJ2-3; a possible D gene is TRBD2 (6 bases). The specimen sequenced was CD127- CD25+ CD4+ Tregs sorted from blood. The CDR3 sequence is CASHHARGADTQYF. In nucleotides, the CDR3 is TGTGCCAGCCATCATGCGCGGGGCGCAGATACGCAGTATTTT.